This paragraph covers one TCR beta chain sequence. This sample was included in a study of blood T cell repertoires in COVID-19. Produced via immunoSEQ multiplex PCR; TCRdb's table is partial and in-frame only. The sample lists approximately 300,000 clones, around 90% seen once, with roughly 5% in the top ten. Sequencing input: PBMCs or T cells enriched from blood (not recorded which). The source of this sequence is a man in his fifties or sixties who had recovered from COVID-19.

The CDR3 protein is CAISGTTANTGELFF. The DNA of the CDR3 is TGTGCCATCAGTGGGACAACCGCGAACACCGGGGAGCTGTTTTTT. The V and J genes are TRBV10-3 and TRBJ2-2; tentative D call: TRBD1 (5 bases). CDR1 is ENHRY and CDR2 is SYGVKD in the germline V gene. The ends were cut back, 4 bases at V and 0 bases at J, with 9 bases in the middle. CDR3 size: 15 residues.